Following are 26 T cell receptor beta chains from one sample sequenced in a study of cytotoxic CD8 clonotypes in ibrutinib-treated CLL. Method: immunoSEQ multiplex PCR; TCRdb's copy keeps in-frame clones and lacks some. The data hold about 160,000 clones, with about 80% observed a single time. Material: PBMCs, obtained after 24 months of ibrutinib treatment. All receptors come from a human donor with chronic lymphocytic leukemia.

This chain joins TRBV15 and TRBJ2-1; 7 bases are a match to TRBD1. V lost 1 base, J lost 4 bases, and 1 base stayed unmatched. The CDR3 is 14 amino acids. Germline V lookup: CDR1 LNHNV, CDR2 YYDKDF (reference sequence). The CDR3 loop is CATSRGGQYNEQFF. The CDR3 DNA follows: TGTGCCACCAGCAGAGGGGGACAGTACAATGAGCAGTTCTTC.

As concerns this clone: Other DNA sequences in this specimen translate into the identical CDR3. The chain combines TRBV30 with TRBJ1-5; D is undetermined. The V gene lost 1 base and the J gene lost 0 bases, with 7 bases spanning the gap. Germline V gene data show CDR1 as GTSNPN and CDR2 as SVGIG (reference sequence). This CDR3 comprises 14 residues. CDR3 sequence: CAWSGTSSNQPQHF. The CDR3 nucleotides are TGTGCCTGGAGTGGGACTTCTAGCAATCAGCCCCAGCATTTT. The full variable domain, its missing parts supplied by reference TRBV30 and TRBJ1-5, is SQTIHQWPATLVQPVGSPLSLECTVEGTSNPNLYWYRQAAGRGLQLLFYSVGIGQISSEVPQNLSASRPQDRQFILSSKKLLLSDSGFYLCAWSGTSSNQPQHFGDGTRLSIL.

The CDR3 nucleotides read TGTGCCAGCAGGGCGAACACCGGGGAGCTGTTTTTT. This codes for CASRANTGELFF. The chain carries TRBV11-3 and TRBJ2-2, with D hard to call. V lost 6 bases and J lost 0, with 2 bases in between. CDR1 and CDR2 from the germline V gene are SGHNT and YENEEA. The CDR3 spans 12 residues.

The CDR3 region is CASSLGGQGEAFF. The CDR3 coding sequence is TGTGCCAGCAGCTTAGGTGGGCAGGGTGAAGCTTTCTTT. The chain has TRBV7-9 and TRBJ1-1; possibly TRBD1 for D (5 bases). V shed 1 base and J shed 7 bases, with 10 bases lying between them. Germline V gene data show CDR1 as SEHNR and CDR2 as FQNEAQ (reference sequence). This CDR3 has 13 residues.

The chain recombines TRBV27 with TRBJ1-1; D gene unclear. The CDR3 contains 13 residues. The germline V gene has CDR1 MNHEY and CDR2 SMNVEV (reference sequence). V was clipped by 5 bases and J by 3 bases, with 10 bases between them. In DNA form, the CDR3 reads TGTGCCAGCAGTAAATCCAGAGACACTGAAGCTTTCTTT. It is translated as CASSKSRDTEAFF.

In DNA form, the CDR3 reads TGTGCCATCAGTGGACTAGCGACCTCTGGGGCCAACGTCCTGACTTTC. Translated, it gives CAISGLATSGANVLTF. This chain links TRBV10-3 with TRBJ2-6; 8 nucleotides line up with TRBD2. The ends lost 4 bases at V and 0 bases at J; junction bases unmatched: 2. The CDR3 is 16 residues long. Germline CDR1 ENHRY, CDR2 SYGVKD.

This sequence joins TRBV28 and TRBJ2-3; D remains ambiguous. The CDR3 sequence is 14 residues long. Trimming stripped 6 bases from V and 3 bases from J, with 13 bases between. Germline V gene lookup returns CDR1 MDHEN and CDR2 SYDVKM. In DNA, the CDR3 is TGTGCCAGCAGGGCGATGGCGGTGACAGATACGCAGTATTTT. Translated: CASRAMAVTDTQYF.

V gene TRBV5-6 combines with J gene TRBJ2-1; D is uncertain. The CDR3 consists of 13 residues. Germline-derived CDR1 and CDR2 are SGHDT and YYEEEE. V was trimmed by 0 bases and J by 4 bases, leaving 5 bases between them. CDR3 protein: CASSLGWYNEQFF. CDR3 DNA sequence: TGTGCCAGCAGCTTGGGATGGTACAATGAGCAGTTCTTC.

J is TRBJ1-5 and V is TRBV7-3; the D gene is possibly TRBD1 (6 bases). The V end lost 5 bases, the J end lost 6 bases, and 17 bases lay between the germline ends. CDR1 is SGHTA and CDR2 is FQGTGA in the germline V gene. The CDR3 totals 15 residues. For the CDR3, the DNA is TGTGCCAGCAGCCCGGCAGGGGCCGTAAGTCAGCCCCAGCATTTT. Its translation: CASSPAGAVSQPQHF.

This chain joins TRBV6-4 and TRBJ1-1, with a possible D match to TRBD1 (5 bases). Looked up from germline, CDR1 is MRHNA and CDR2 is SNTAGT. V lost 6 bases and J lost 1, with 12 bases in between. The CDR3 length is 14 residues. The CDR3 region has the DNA TGTGCCAGCAGGGGGGGAGGGGCGAACACTGAAGCTTTCTTT. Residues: CASRGGGANTEAFF.

The CDR3 sequence: CASSPTPTNYGYTF. The CDR3 region has the DNA TGTGCCAGCAGTCCAACCCCGACTAACTATGGCTACACCTTC. This chain connects TRBV27 to TRBJ1-2; D gene uncertain. Deletions cut 5 bases from V and 0 bases from J, with 10 bases between. Germline CDR1 is MNHEY and CDR2 is SMNVEV (reference sequence). This CDR3 spans 14 amino acids.

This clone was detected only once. CDR3 nucleotide sequence: TGTGCCGGGCCTCGGTTGGATCACTATGGCTACACCTTC. It codes for CAGPRLDHYGYTF. The J gene is TRBJ1-2, the V gene TRBV30; D uncertain. Trimming pared 8 bases from V and 3 bases from J, leaving 16 bases between. The germline gives CDR1 GTSNPN, CDR2 SVGIG (reference sequence). The CDR3 contains 13 residues.

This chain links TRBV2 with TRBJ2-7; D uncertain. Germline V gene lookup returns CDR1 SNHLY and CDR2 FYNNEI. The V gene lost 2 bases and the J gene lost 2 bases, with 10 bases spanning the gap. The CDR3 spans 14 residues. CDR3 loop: CASSEIFRPYEQYF. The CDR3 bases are TGTGCCAGCAGTGAAATCTTCAGGCCCTACGAGCAGTACTTC.

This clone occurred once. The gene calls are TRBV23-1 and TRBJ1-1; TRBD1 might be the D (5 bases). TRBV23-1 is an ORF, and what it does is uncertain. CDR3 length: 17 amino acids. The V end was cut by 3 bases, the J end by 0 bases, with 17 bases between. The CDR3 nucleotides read TGCGCCAGCAGTCAGAGGGCTCAGGGAATAATGAACACTGAAGCTTTCTTT. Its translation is CASSQRAQGIMNTEAFF.

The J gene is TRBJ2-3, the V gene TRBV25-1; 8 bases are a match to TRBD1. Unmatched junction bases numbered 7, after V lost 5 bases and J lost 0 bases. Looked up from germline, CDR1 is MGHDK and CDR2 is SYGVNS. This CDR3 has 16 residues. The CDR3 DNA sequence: TGTGCCAGCAGTCAATGGACAGGGACTAGCACAGATACGCAGTATTTT. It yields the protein CASSQWTGTSTDTQYF.

CDR3 sequence reads: CASSLLKYGYTF. The CDR3 DNA sequence: TGTGCCAGCAGCCTTCTGAAATATGGCTACACCTTC. The chain uses TRBV7-2 and TRBJ1-2; D unclear. The CDR3 is made up of 12 amino acids. Trimming cost V 5 bases and J 5 bases, with 9 bases left between them. Germline values: CDR1 SGHTA, CDR2 FQGNSA.

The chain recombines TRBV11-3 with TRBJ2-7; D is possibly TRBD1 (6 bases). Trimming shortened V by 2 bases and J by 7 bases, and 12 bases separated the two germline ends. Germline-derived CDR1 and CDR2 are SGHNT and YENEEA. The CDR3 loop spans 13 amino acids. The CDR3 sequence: CASSLHRVGEQYF. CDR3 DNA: TGTGCCAGCAGCTTACACAGGGTCGGGGAGCAGTACTTC.

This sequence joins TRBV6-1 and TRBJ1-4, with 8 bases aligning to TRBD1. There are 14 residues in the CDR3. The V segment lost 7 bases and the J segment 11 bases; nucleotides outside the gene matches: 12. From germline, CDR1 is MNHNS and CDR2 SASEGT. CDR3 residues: CASTPGTGVGKLFF. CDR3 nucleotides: TGTGCCAGCACCCCCGGGACAGGAGTAGGGAAACTGTTTTTT.

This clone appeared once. As DNA, the CDR3 is TGTGCCAGCAGCCAAGATCAACTGGGGGCGCAGTACTTC. Amino acid sequence: CASSQDQLGAQYF. The V and J genes are TRBV4-2 and TRBJ2-7, with a weak D call TRBD1 (6 bases). Looked up from germline, CDR1 is LGHNA and CDR2 is YNFKEQ. The V and J ends lost 0 bases and 9 bases respectively, with 12 bases between them. The CDR3 has 13 residues.

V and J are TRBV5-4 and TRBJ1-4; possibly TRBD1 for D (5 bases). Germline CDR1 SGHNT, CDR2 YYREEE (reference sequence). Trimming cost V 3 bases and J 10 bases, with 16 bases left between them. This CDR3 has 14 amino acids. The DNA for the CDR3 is TGTGCCAGCAGCTCGGACACGGACGGAGGAAAACTGTTTTTT. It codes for CASSSDTDGGKLFF.

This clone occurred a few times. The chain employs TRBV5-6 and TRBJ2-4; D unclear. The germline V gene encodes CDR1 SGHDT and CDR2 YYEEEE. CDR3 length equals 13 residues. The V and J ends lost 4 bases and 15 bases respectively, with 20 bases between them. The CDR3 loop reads CASSRVTEPFRYF. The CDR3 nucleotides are TGTGCCAGCAGCCGCGTGACCGAACCTTTTCGGTACTTC.

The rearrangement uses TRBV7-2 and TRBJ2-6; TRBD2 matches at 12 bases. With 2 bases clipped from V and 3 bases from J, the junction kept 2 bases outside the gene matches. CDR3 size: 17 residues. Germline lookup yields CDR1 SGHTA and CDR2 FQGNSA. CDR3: CASSLTSGRHGANVLTF. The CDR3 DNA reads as TGTGCCAGCAGCTTAACTAGCGGGAGGCATGGGGCCAACGTCCTGACTTTC. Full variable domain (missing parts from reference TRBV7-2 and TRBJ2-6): GAGVSQSPSNKVTEKGKDVELRCDPISGHTALYWYRQSLGQGLEFLIYFQGNSAPDKSGLPSDRFSAERTGGSVSTLTIQRTQQEDSAVYLCASSLTSGRHGANVLTFGAGSRLTVL.

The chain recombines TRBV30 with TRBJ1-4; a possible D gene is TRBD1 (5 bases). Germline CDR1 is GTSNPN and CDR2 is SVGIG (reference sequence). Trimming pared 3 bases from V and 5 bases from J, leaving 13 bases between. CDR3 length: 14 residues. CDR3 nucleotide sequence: TGTGCCTGGAGCACCCAGGGAAAGAATGAAAAACTGTTTTTT. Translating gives CAWSTQGKNEKLFF.

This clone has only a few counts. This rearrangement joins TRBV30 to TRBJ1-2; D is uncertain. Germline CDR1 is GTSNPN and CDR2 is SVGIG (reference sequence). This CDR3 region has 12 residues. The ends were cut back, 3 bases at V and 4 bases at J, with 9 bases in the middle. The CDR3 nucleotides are TGTGCCTGGAGGCCGTGGCTCTATGGCTACACCTTC. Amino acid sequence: CAWRPWLYGYTF.

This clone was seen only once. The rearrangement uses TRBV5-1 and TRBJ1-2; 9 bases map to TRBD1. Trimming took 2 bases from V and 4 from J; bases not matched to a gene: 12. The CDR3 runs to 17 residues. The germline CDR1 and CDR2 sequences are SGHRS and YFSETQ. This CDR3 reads CASSFYRGQEGSYGYTF. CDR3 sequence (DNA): TGCGCCAGCAGCTTTTACAGGGGGCAGGAAGGAAGCTATGGCTACACCTTC.

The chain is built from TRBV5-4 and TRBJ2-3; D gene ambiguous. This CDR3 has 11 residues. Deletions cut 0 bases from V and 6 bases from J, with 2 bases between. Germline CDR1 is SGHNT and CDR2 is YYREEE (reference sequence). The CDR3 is CASSLVDTQYF. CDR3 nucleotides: TGTGCCAGCAGCTTGGTGGATACGCAGTATTTT.